This TCR beta chain came from a study of blood T cell repertoires in COVID-19. Background on the study: Material from acute and convalescent COVID-19 was sourced from the United States, Italy and Spain. PBMCs, B-cell-depleted T cells, or T cells provided the cDNA or gDNA that made up the material.

How the authors handled the data: Researchers report that nucleated cell counts were estimated from reference gene primer amplification. Profiling relied on immunoSEQ multiplex PCR, and the TCRdb table lists in-frame clones only, not all of them. The V and J calls and the clone size are those of that table, but D and trimming were determined from the DNA. The sample yields over 85,000 clones, about 91% seen once. Germline-derived CDR1 and CDR2 are LNHDA and SQIVND (reference sequence). V gave up 5 bases and J gave up 3 bases, with 13 bases separating them. The CDR3 has 15 residues. The specimen sequenced was peripheral blood. The chain employs TRBV19 and TRBJ2-2; weak D call: TRBD1 (7 bases). The TCR sequence derives from a man between 18 and 35 years old with acute or convalescent COVID-19. In DNA, the CDR3 is TGTGCCAGTAGTCTCAGGGGGGTCGACACCGGGGAGCTGTTTTTT. It specifies CASSLRGVDTGELFF.